A selection of T cell receptor beta chains follows, all from one sample in a study of metastatic and nonmetastatic thyroid tumors. TCRdb reprocessed the PCR reads via MiXCR. Here the sample spans 32,000 or so clones, approximately 18% being singletons. The sample taken for sequencing was blood. The receptors originated from a male donor with papillary thyroid cancer or a benign thyroid nodule (not recorded which). Some clones in this sample may be carry-over from other donors' samples. The CDR3 runs from the conserved cysteine through the conserved F or W. A D gene is named only where the DNA matches it firmly. Only part of the rows carry a size: once, few, many, or a class if the clone is expanded.

CDR3 length: 13; J gene: TRBJ1-5; V gene: TRBV2; clone size: many; D gene: NA; CDR3 DNA: TGTGCCAGCAGGGGGGATAGCAATCAGCCCCAGCATTTT; CDR3 protein: CASRGDSNQPQHF
CDR3 length: 12; J gene: TRBJ2-7; V gene: TRBV11-2; clone size: medium-sized; D gene: NA; CDR3 DNA: TGTGCCAGCAGCTTAGAACGGTACGAGCAGTACTTC; CDR3 protein: CASSLERYEQYF
CDR3 length: 16; J gene: TRBJ1-4; V gene: TRBV4-2; clone size: few; D gene: NA; CDR3 DNA: TGTGCCAGTAGCCAGGATCAGAGGGGGGCTAATGAAAAACTGTTTTTT; CDR3 protein: CASSQDQRGANEKLFF
CDR3 length: 18; J gene: TRBJ2-3; V gene: TRBV7-3; clone size: many; D gene: TRBD2; CDR3 DNA: TGTGCCAGCAGCTTAAGTTTAGCGGGGGCTCGTAGCACAGATACGCAGTATTTT; CDR3 protein: CASSLSLAGARSTDTQYF
CDR3 length: 15; J gene: TRBJ2-7; V gene: TRBV4-1; clone size: many; D gene: TRBD1; CDR3 DNA: TGCGCCAGCAGCCCAACGACAGGGTCCCACTACGAGCAGTACTTC; CDR3 protein: CASSPTTGSHYEQYF
CDR3 length: 14; J gene: TRBJ2-2; V gene: TRBV7-9; clone size: many; D gene: NA; CDR3 DNA: TGTGCCAGCAGCTTTGACAGCAACACCGGGGAGCTGTTTTTT; CDR3 protein: CASSFDSNTGELFF
CDR3 length: 15; J gene: TRBJ2-1; V gene: TRBV10-3; clone size: many; D gene: NA; CDR3 DNA: TGTGCCATCAGTGGAGGGACTCGCTCCTACAATGAGCAGTTCTTC; CDR3 protein: CAISGGTRSYNEQFF
CDR3 length: 16; J gene: TRBJ2-5; V gene: TRBV10-2; clone size: many; D gene: NA; CDR3 DNA: TGCGCCAGCAGTGAGTCGGGAGTGAGGGGCGTTGGGACCCAGTACTTC; CDR3 protein: CASSESGVRGVGTQYF
CDR3 length: 15; J gene: TRBJ1-1; V gene: TRBV28; clone size: many; D gene: NA; CDR3 DNA: TGTGCCAGCACCCCCAGGCTGGGGCTCGGCACTGAAGCTTTCTTT; CDR3 protein: CASTPRLGLGTEAFF
CDR3 length: 16; J gene: TRBJ2-2; V gene: TRBV5-1; clone size: many; D gene: NA; CDR3 DNA: TGCGCCAGCAGCTTGGGGGGGCGGATCAACACCGGGGAGCTGTTTTTT; CDR3 protein: CASSLGGRINTGELFF
CDR3 length: 16; J gene: TRBJ2-1; V gene: TRBV5-1; clone size: few; D gene: NA; CDR3 DNA: TGCGCCAGCAGCTTGGAAGGCGGAGCGAGATACAATGAGCAGTTATTC; CDR3 protein: CASSLEGGARYNEQLF
CDR3 length: 17; J gene: TRBJ2-3; V gene: TRBV19; clone size: many; D gene: NA; CDR3 DNA: TGTGCCAGTTCAATGCGGGCTTTCCGCTCCCAAGCAGATACGCAGTATTTT; CDR3 protein: CASSMRAFRSQADTQYF
CDR3 length: 15; J gene: TRBJ1-6; V gene: TRBV4-1; clone size: many; D gene: NA; CDR3 DNA: TGCGCCAGCAGCCAATTGGGGGTAGGACATTCACCCCTCCACTTT; CDR3 protein: CASSQLGVGHSPLHF
CDR3 length: 15; J gene: TRBJ2-1; V gene: TRBV6-1; clone size: few; D gene: NA; CDR3 DNA: TGTGCCACCCCCGCCCGGGGTGGGTCCTACAATGAGCAGTTCTTC; CDR3 protein: CATPARGGSYNEQFF
CDR3 length: 19; J gene: TRBJ2-1; V gene: TRBV5-6; clone size: many; D gene: TRBD1; CDR3 DNA: TGTGCCAGCAGCTTGGACCGGGACAGGGCCACTCGCTCCTACAATGAGCAGTTCTTC; CDR3 protein: CASSLDRDRATRSYNEQFF
CDR3 length: 15; J gene: TRBJ1-3; V gene: TRBV19; clone size: many; D gene: NA; CDR3 DNA: TGTGCCAGTAGTAGGGGAACCGGGCCTGGAAACACCATATATTTT; CDR3 protein: CASSRGTGPGNTIYF
CDR3 length: 16; J gene: TRBJ2-3; V gene: TRBV24-1; clone size: many; D gene: TRBD2; CDR3 DNA: TGTGCCACCAGTGAATCTAGCGGGAGCAGCACAGATACGCAGTATTTT; CDR3 protein: CATSESSGSSTDTQYF
CDR3 length: 14; J gene: TRBJ2-7; V gene: TRBV10-1; clone size: many; D gene: NA; CDR3 DNA: TGCGCCAGCAGTGCGTTGGATGGGCCCCGAGGGCAGTACTTC; CDR3 protein: CASSALDGPRGQYF
CDR3 length: 15; J gene: TRBJ1-1; V gene: TRBV27; clone size: many; D gene: NA; CDR3 DNA: TGTGCCAGCAGTACGGAAGGGGGGAGGAACACTGAAGCTTTCTTT; CDR3 protein: CASSTEGGRNTEAFF
CDR3 length: 13; J gene: TRBJ2-7; V gene: TRBV10-3; clone size: many; D gene: NA; CDR3 DNA: TGTGCCCCCCAACAGCGGCTAGCCTACGAGCAGTACTTC; CDR3 protein: CAPQQRLAYEQYF
CDR3 length: 13; J gene: TRBJ1-2; V gene: TRBV6-2/TRBV6-3; clone size: NA; D gene: TRBD1; CDR3 DNA: TGTGCCAGCAGTTACAAGGGGGCACTTGGCTACACCTTC; CDR3 protein: CASSYKGALGYTF
CDR3 length: 16; J gene: TRBJ1-5; V gene: TRBV27; clone size: NA; D gene: TRBD1; CDR3 DNA: TGTGACAGCAGTTTAGAAGGAGGGGGCGCGGGGCAGCCCCAGCATTTT; CDR3 protein: CDSSLEGGGAGQPQHF
CDR3 length: 15; J gene: TRBJ2-7; V gene: TRBV19; clone size: few; D gene: NA; CDR3 DNA: TGTGCCAGTAGTGCCCGGGCCTGGCCATACTACGAGCAGTACTTC; CDR3 protein: CASSARAWPYYEQYF
CDR3 length: 19; J gene: TRBJ2-3; V gene: TRBV19; clone size: many; D gene: TRBD2; CDR3 DNA: TGTGCCAGTAGGGGGTGGCACGGACTAGCGGGAGTTTCGACAGATACGCAGTATTTT; CDR3 protein: CASRGWHGLAGVSTDTQYF
CDR3 length: 13; J gene: TRBJ1-4; V gene: TRBV6-1; clone size: many; D gene: NA; CDR3 DNA: TGTGCCAGCAGCCAAATGAGTAATGAAAAACTGTTTTTT; CDR3 protein: CASSQMSNEKLFF
CDR3 length: 17; J gene: TRBJ2-1; V gene: TRBV10-2; clone size: few; D gene: TRBD2; CDR3 DNA: TGCGCCAGCATACCACTAGCGGGAGGCGATAAGGACAATGAGCAGTTCTTC; CDR3 protein: CASIPLAGGDKDNEQFF
CDR3 length: 13; J gene: TRBJ1-5; V gene: TRBV28; clone size: few; D gene: NA; CDR3 DNA: TGTGCCAGCAGTTTTGAACGGTACGAGCCCCAGCATTTT; CDR3 protein: CASSFERYEPQHF
CDR3 length: 16; J gene: TRBJ2-5; V gene: TRBV28; clone size: many; D gene: NA; CDR3 DNA: TGTGCCAGCAGTTTTCCCGGGATATTTAACCAAGAGACCCAGTACTTC; CDR3 protein: CASSFPGIFNQETQYF
CDR3 length: 13; J gene: TRBJ1-5; V gene: TRBV27; clone size: many; D gene: NA; CDR3 DNA: TGTGCCAGCAGTTTAGGAGGGGGTCAGCCCCAGCATTTT; CDR3 protein: CASSLGGGQPQHF
CDR3 length: 15; J gene: TRBJ2-1; V gene: TRBV20-1; clone size: NA; D gene: TRBD1; CDR3 DNA: TGCAGTGCTAGAGATCATTACCAGGGGGCCAATGAGCAGTTCTTC; CDR3 protein: CSARDHYQGANEQFF
CDR3 length: 13; J gene: TRBJ2-3; V gene: TRBV9; clone size: many; D gene: NA; CDR3 DNA: TGTGCCAGCAGCGAGGACTTTCCAGATACGCAGTATTTT; CDR3 protein: CASSEDFPDTQYF
CDR3 length: 16; J gene: TRBJ1-3; V gene: TRBV5-4; clone size: NA; D gene: NA; CDR3 DNA: TGTGCCAGCAGCCGGGGGGGCTCTAACTCTGGAAACACCATATATTTT; CDR3 protein: CASSRGGSNSGNTIYF
CDR3 length: 16; J gene: TRBJ2-3; V gene: TRBV9; clone size: many; D gene: TRBD1; CDR3 DNA: TGTGCCAGCAGCGTCCCCCGGGACAGGGGCACAGATACGCAGTATTTT; CDR3 protein: CASSVPRDRGTDTQYF
CDR3 length: 14; J gene: TRBJ2-1; V gene: TRBV4-1; clone size: many; D gene: TRBD2; CDR3 DNA: TGCGCCAGCAGCCTAGCGGGCGAAGCTAATGAGCAGTTCTTC; CDR3 protein: CASSLAGEANEQFF
CDR3 length: 15; J gene: TRBJ2-6; V gene: TRBV15; clone size: few; D gene: NA; CDR3 DNA: TGTGCCACCAGCAGGACAGGCGGTGGGGCCAACGTCCTGACTTTC; CDR3 protein: CATSRTGGGANVLTF
CDR3 length: 15; J gene: TRBJ2-7; V gene: TRBV5-8; clone size: many; D gene: NA; CDR3 DNA: TGTGCCAGCACCACCGGGGGCGGCAGGACCTACGAGCAGTACTTC; CDR3 protein: CASTTGGGRTYEQYF
CDR3 length: 13; J gene: TRBJ2-5; V gene: TRBV7-2; clone size: many; D gene: NA; CDR3 DNA: TGTGCCAGCAGCTTCCTGTACCAAGAGACCCAGTACTTC; CDR3 protein: CASSFLYQETQYF
CDR3 length: 13; J gene: TRBJ2-5; V gene: TRBV7-8; clone size: many; D gene: NA; CDR3 DNA: TGTGCCAGCAGCTTGGGGGAACAAGAGACCCAGTACTTC; CDR3 protein: CASSLGEQETQYF
CDR3 length: 16; J gene: TRBJ2-7; V gene: TRBV20-1; clone size: many; D gene: TRBD1; CDR3 DNA: TGCAGTGCTAGAGAGTCGCAACCGGGACAGGGATACGAGCAGTACTTC; CDR3 protein: CSARESQPGQGYEQYF
CDR3 length: 14; J gene: TRBJ1-2; V gene: TRBV7-8; clone size: many; D gene: NA; CDR3 DNA: TGTGCCAGCAGCGCCTCTGGGGAGAACTATGGCTACACCTTC; CDR3 protein: CASSASGENYGYTF
CDR3 length: 13; J gene: TRBJ1-1; V gene: TRBV20-1; clone size: NA; D gene: NA; CDR3 DNA: TGCAGTGCTAGCACGGGACCCAACACTGAAGCTTTCTTT; CDR3 protein: CSASTGPNTEAFF
CDR3 length: 17; J gene: TRBJ2-2; V gene: TRBV6-2/TRBV6-3; clone size: NA; D gene: TRBD1; CDR3 DNA: TGTGCCAGCAGTTACCCGTTGGACAGGGAGAACACCGGGGAGCTGTTTTTT; CDR3 protein: CASSYPLDRENTGELFF
CDR3 length: 11; J gene: TRBJ2-7; V gene: TRBV5-1; clone size: NA; D gene: NA; CDR3 DNA: TGCGCCAGCAGCTTTACGGACGAGCAGTACTTC; CDR3 protein: CASSFTDEQYF